A single sample is the source of the 29 T cell receptor beta chains below, sequenced in a study of Ad26.COV2.S vaccination and SARS-CoV-2 variants. Measured with immunoSEQ multiplex PCR; TCRdb has only the in-frame clones, and not every one. This table holds roughly 700,000 clones, roughly nine tenths found once. Treatment indicated: over 15 received Ad26.COV2.S at low or high dose, single or two shots; about 5 received placebo; per-sample allocation not given. It was on day 63 after the first vaccine or placebo injection that samples were taken. Sequences were derived from peripheral blood, sampled in a trial of Ad26.COV2.S vaccine versus placebo. The receptors come from a person aged 18-60 years who received the Ad26.COV2.S COVID-19 vaccine or a placebo.

The chain is built from TRBV5-1 and TRBJ1-1, with 9 bases identical to TRBD1. Germline V gene sequence: CDR1 SGHRS, CDR2 YFSETQ. CDR3 size: 14 residues. V lost 3 bases and J lost 4; bases outside the gene matches: 4. CDR3 residues: CASSWTGVGTEAFF. Written as DNA, the CDR3 is TGCGCCAGCAGCTGGACAGGGGTTGGCACTGAAGCTTTCTTT.

The chain combines TRBV3-1 (or the pseudogene TRBV3-2) with TRBJ2-7; D remains ambiguous. CDR1 LGHDT and CDR2 YNNKEL come from the germline V gene (reference sequence). CDR3 length equals 12 residues. V lost 2 bases and J 7 bases, leaving 9 bases between the germline ends. DNA for the CDR3: TGTGCCAGCAGCCAACTCTTCGGTGAGCAGTACTTC. This codes for CASSQLFGEQYF.

The chain recombines TRBV19 with TRBJ2-6; TRBD1 matches 10 bases. V gave up 7 bases and J gave up 4 bases; unmatched junction bases: 4. The CDR3 has 15 residues. Germline V gives CDR1 LNHDA, CDR2 SQIVND (reference sequence). CDR3 sequence reads: CASTDRGSGANVLTF. The CDR3 DNA reads as TGTGCCAGTACGGACAGGGGGTCCGGGGCCAACGTCCTGACTTTC.

CDR3 DNA: TGTGCCAGTAGGCCGGGACACCCCCCGGGCAACACTGAAGCTTTCTTT. This translates into CASRPGHPPGNTEAFF. V and J are TRBV19 and TRBJ1-1; possibly TRBD1 for D (6 bases). The CDR3 contains 16 residues. V was clipped by 6 bases and J by 2 bases, with 19 bases between them. In germline, CDR1 is LNHDA, CDR2 SQIVND (reference sequence).

This clone was observed a handful of times. V is TRBV7-2 and J is TRBJ1-5; D unclear. The CDR3 sequence is 14 residues long. The germline CDR1 and CDR2 sequences are SGHTA and FQGNSA. V gave up 1 base and J gave up 6 bases, with 10 bases separating them. The DNA of the CDR3 is TGTGCCAGCAGCTTAGAGAGGGTGAGTCAGCCCCAGCATTTT. Its translation is CASSLERVSQPQHF. Looking up the rest from reference TRBV7-2 and TRBJ1-5 gives the full variable domain: GAGVSQSPSNKVTEKGKDVELRCDPISGHTALYWYRQSLGQGLEFLIYFQGNSAPDKSGLPSDRFSAERTGGSVSTLTIQRTQQEDSAVYLCASSLERVSQPQHFGDGTRLSIL.

The chain recombines TRBV20-1 with TRBJ2-7; D possibly corresponds to TRBD2 (6 bases). This CDR3 contains 13 residues. V shed 3 bases and J shed 2 bases, with 11 bases lying between them. The germline V gene encodes CDR1 DFQATT and CDR2 SNEGSKA (reference sequence). The CDR3 DNA follows: TGCAGTGCTAGTTCGGGAGAGACCTACGAGCAGTACTTC. This codes for CSASSGETYEQYF.

The chain links TRBV27 to TRBJ2-7; weak D call: TRBD2 (7 bases). Germline-derived CDR1 and CDR2 are MNHEY and SMNVEV (reference sequence). Trimming removed 2 bases at V and 3 bases at J, with 11 bases between. The CDR3 sequence is 14 residues long. The CDR3 protein is CASSLRGGDYEQYF. The DNA of the CDR3 is TGTGCCAGCAGTTTAAGGGGGGGAGACTACGAGCAGTACTTC.

CDR3 DNA: TGTGCCTGGAGTCTACGACTGGAGACCCAGTACTTC. This gives the protein CAWSLRLETQYF. The chain employs TRBV30 and TRBJ2-5; D not resolved. V was clipped by 2 bases and J by 5 bases, with 9 bases between them. The CDR3 spans 12 residues. Germline V gene sequence: CDR1 GTSNPN, CDR2 SVGIG (reference sequence).

This sequence joins TRBV11-2 and TRBJ2-7; no clear D gene. Trimming left V 1 base short and J 7 bases short, with 8 bases between. The CDR3 has 12 amino acids. Per germline, CDR1 SGHAT and CDR2 FQNNGV. CDR3 protein: CASSLGVREQYF. The CDR3 DNA follows: TGTGCCAGCAGCTTAGGGGTTCGTGAGCAGTACTTC.

This clone is medium-sized. The rearrangement joins TRBV6-6 to TRBJ1-1, with a tentative D call TRBD1 (5 bases). V was shortened by 5 bases and J by 7 bases, with 17 bases between the two germline ends. Per germline, CDR1 MNHNY and CDR2 SVGAGI (reference sequence). The CDR3 covers 14 residues. CDR3 region: CASSPQAEHGEAFF. The CDR3 coding sequence is TGTGCCAGCAGTCCACAGGCTGAACATGGTGAAGCTTTCTTT.

This chain joins TRBV14 and TRBJ2-7; TRBD1 matches at 11 bases. The V segment lost 4 bases and the J segment 6 bases; nucleotides outside the gene matches: 8. The CDR3 runs to 15 residues. Germline V gene sequence: CDR1 SGHDN, CDR2 FVKESK. The CDR3 DNA follows: TGTGCCAGCAGCCGGACAGGGGGCATAAGCTCCGAGCAGTACTTC. The encoded protein is CASSRTGGISSEQYF.

This chain connects TRBV19 to TRBJ1-1, with D perhaps matching TRBD1 (5 bases). Trimming pared 3 bases from V and 1 base from J, leaving 9 bases between. The V gene's germline CDR1 is LNHDA and CDR2 SQIVND (reference sequence). This CDR3 spans 14 amino acids. As DNA, the CDR3 is TGTGCCAGTAGTATTCAGGGATCGAACACTGAAGCTTTCTTT. The encoded protein is CASSIQGSNTEAFF.

V usage is TRBV10-3 and J usage is TRBJ1-1; D is uncertain. The CDR3 sequence is 11 residues long. The V and J ends lost 0 bases and 7 bases respectively, with 3 bases between them. Germline CDR1 reads ENHRY; CDR2 reads SYGVKD. The CDR3 DNA follows: TGTGCCATCAGTGAGTCAGTTGAAGCTTTCTTT. Its translation is CAISESVEAFF.

The rearrangement links TRBV7-9 to TRBJ2-5; 7 bases line up with TRBD1. The CDR3 has 16 residues. Germline V gene data show CDR1 as SEHNR and CDR2 as FQNEAQ (reference sequence). After removal of 1 base from V and 5 bases from J, the junction contained 10 bases not matched to a gene. The CDR3 DNA reads as TGTGCCAGCAGCTTAGTACAGGGGAGTATAATCGAGACCCAGTACTTC. It encodes CASSLVQGSIIETQYF.

This clone was detected only once. The V gene is TRBV6-6, the J gene TRBJ2-3; D ambiguous. The CDR3 length is 11 residues. CDR1 is MNHNY, CDR2 SVGAGI, per germline (reference sequence). V shed 7 bases and J shed 8 bases, with 10 bases lying between them. The CDR3 nucleotides are TGTGCCAGCACCCGAACGGGTACGCAGTATTTT. It specifies CASTRTGTQYF.

The chain's CDR3 is CASSLPSSGDYNEQFF. Written as DNA, the CDR3 is TGTGCCAGCAGTCTCCCCTCTAGCGGGGATTACAATGAGCAGTTCTTC. The rearrangement links TRBV2 to TRBJ2-1, with 9 bases that match TRBD2. CDR1 and CDR2 from the germline V gene are SNHLY and FYNNEI. The CDR3 sequence is 16 residues long. After removal of 5 bases from V and 4 bases from J, the junction contained 9 bases not matched to a gene. The whole variable domain, remainder taken from reference TRBV2 and TRBJ2-1, is EPEVTQTPSHQVTQMGQEVILRCVPISNHLYFYWYRQILGQKVEFLVSFYNNEISEKSEIFDDQFSVERPDGSNFTLKIRSTKLEDSAMYFCASSLPSSGDYNEQFFGPGTRLTVL.

The rearrangement joins TRBV6-2 or TRBV6-3 to TRBJ2-6; D call uncertain. Germline values: CDR1 MNHEY, CDR2 SVGEGT. Deletions cut 2 bases from V and 0 bases from J, with 5 bases between. CDR3 size: 15 residues. The CDR3 sequence: CASSYHYSGANVLTF. CDR3 bases: TGTGCCAGCAGTTACCACTACTCTGGGGCCAACGTCCTGACTTTC.

The CDR3 loop is CASSPRDTTNEKLFF. In DNA, the CDR3 is TGCGCCAGCAGCCCCAGGGACACAACTAATGAAAAACTGTTTTTT. The V call is TRBV4-3, the J call TRBJ1-4; D perhaps matches TRBD1 (6 bases). V lost 4 bases to trimming and J lost 0 bases, with 9 bases between them. Germline values: CDR1 LGHNA, CDR2 YSLEER. The CDR3 runs to 15 residues.

V is TRBV11-1 and J is TRBJ1-2, with TRBD1 as a possible D gene (5 bases). Germline-derived CDR1 and CDR2 are SGHAT and FQDESV (reference sequence). Trimming left V 1 base short and J 3 bases short, with 9 bases between. The CDR3 is 14 amino acids. CDR3 region: CASSLGGTDYGYTF. Here the CDR3 DNA reads TGTGCCAGCAGCTTAGGAGGGACGGACTATGGCTACACCTTC.

The chain has TRBV14 and TRBJ2-5; D might be TRBD1 or TRBD2, each matching 5 bases. From germline, CDR1 is SGHDN and CDR2 FVKESK. V dropped 0 bases and J dropped 3 bases, with 14 bases sitting between them. This CDR3 region has 16 residues. The CDR3 sequence: CASSQDLGASKETQYF. The CDR3 DNA reads TGTGCCAGCAGCCAAGATCTAGGGGCTAGCAAAGAGACCCAGTACTTC.

The chain joins TRBV7-2 to TRBJ2-1; 16 bases are a match to TRBD2. Germline values: CDR1 SGHTA, CDR2 FQGNSA. V lost 5 bases and J lost 1; bases outside the gene matches: 5. The CDR3 length is 18 residues. CDR3 bases: TGTGCCAGCAGCCCGGGACTAGCGGGGGGGAAATCCTACAATGAGCAGTTCTTC. Translated: CASSPGLAGGKSYNEQFF. The full variable domain, completed using reference TRBV7-2 and TRBJ2-1, is GAGVSQSPSNKVTEKGKDVELRCDPISGHTALYWYRQSLGQGLEFLIYFQGNSAPDKSGLPSDRFSAERTGGSVSTLTIQRTQQEDSAVYLCASSPGLAGGKSYNEQFFGPGTRLTVL.

This clone was recorded a few times. The genes are TRBV6-5 and TRBJ1-5; unclear D gene. Trimming stripped 6 bases from V and 6 bases from J, with 12 bases between. Germline V gene data show CDR1 as MNHEY and CDR2 as SVGAGI. This CDR3 has 13 residues. The CDR3 DNA reads TGTGCCAGCAGCCCCGTCAGGAGTCAGCCCCAGCATTTT. It codes for CASSPVRSQPQHF.

This clone has just one count. The chain carries TRBV30 and TRBJ1-5; D ambiguous. This CDR3 comprises 13 residues. Trimming shortened V by 1 base and J by 3 bases, and 7 bases separated the two germline ends. Germline CDR1 and CDR2: GTSNPN and SVGIG (reference sequence). The CDR3, as DNA: TGTGCCTGGAGTGCACGTATCAATCAGCCCCAGCATTTT. Its translation is CAWSARINQPQHF.

As regards this clone: One end of the junction varies from germline; a read error may be responsible. This chain joins TRBV29-1 and TRBJ1-1, with D possibly matching TRBD1 (6 bases). From germline, CDR1 is SQVTM and CDR2 ANQGSEA. The length of the CDR3 is 13 residues. The CDR3 protein is CSVEDPRDTEAFF. The CDR3 nucleotides read TGCAGCGTTGAAGATCCCCGGGACACCGAAGCTTTCTTT.

The genes are TRBV9 and TRBJ2-3, with 10 bases lining up with TRBD2. CDR1 and CDR2 from the germline V gene are SGDLS and YYNGEE. The CDR3 contains 16 residues. The ends lost 0 bases at V and 5 bases at J; junction bases unmatched: 6. This chain's CDR3 is CASSVGASGGQDTQYF. The CDR3, as DNA: TGTGCCAGCAGCGTAGGGGCTAGCGGGGGACAAGATACGCAGTATTTT. Using reference TRBV9 and TRBJ2-3 for the parts outside the CDR3, the full variable domain is DSGVTQTPKHLITATGQRVTLRCSPRSGDLSVYWYQQSLDQGLQFLIQYYNGEERAKGNILERFSAQQFPDLHSELNLSSLELGDSALYFCASSVGASGGQDTQYFGPGTRLTVL.

This chain joins TRBV27 and TRBJ2-5; D might be TRBD1 (5 bases). Trimming took 3 bases from V and 5 from J, leaving 13 bases between them. The germline V gene encodes CDR1 MNHEY and CDR2 SMNVEV (reference sequence). The CDR3 covers 14 residues. Here the CDR3 reads CASSFGRAVETQYF. DNA of the CDR3: TGTGCCAGCAGTTTCGGCAGGGCAGTGGAGACCCAGTACTTC.

The gene calls are TRBV15 and TRBJ1-6, with D perhaps matching TRBD1 (6 bases). V lost 6 bases to trimming and J lost 4 bases, with 7 bases between them. Germline V lookup: CDR1 LNHNV, CDR2 YYDKDF (reference sequence). This CDR3 is built from 13 residues. The CDR3 is CATRRGYNSPLHF. The CDR3 DNA reads TGTGCCACCAGAAGGGGGTATAATTCACCCCTCCACTTT.

The rearrangement joins TRBV3-1 (or the pseudogene TRBV3-2) to TRBJ2-1, with D perhaps assigned TRBD1 or TRBD2 (5 bases each). The CDR3 covers 19 residues. Trimming cost V 5 bases and J 6 bases, with 29 bases left between them. In germline, CDR1 is LGHDT, CDR2 YNNKEL (reference sequence). The CDR3 DNA follows: TGTGCCAGCAGCTCTACACTAGGGGCAGGGTCAGTGAATTTCAATGAGCAGTTCTTC. Translated, it gives CASSSTLGAGSVNFNEQFF.

Details on this clone: The sample has other DNA sequences that encode this CDR3 too. The chain employs TRBV19 and TRBJ2-7; 9 nucleotides align to TRBD1. V gave up 4 bases and J gave up 2 bases; unmatched junction bases: 3. The CDR3 runs 14 residues. Germline V gene sequence: CDR1 LNHDA, CDR2 SQIVND (reference sequence). The CDR3 reads CASSTDRGAYEQYF. The CDR3 DNA reads as TGTGCCAGTAGTACGGACAGGGGTGCCTACGAGCAGTACTTC. Filled out from reference TRBV19 and TRBJ2-7, the complete variable domain reads DGGITQSPKYLFRKEGQNVTLSCEQNLNHDAMYWYRQDPGQGLRLIYYSQIVNDFQKGDIAEGYSVSREKKESFPLTVTSAQKNPTAFYLCASSTDRGAYEQYFGPGTRLTVT.